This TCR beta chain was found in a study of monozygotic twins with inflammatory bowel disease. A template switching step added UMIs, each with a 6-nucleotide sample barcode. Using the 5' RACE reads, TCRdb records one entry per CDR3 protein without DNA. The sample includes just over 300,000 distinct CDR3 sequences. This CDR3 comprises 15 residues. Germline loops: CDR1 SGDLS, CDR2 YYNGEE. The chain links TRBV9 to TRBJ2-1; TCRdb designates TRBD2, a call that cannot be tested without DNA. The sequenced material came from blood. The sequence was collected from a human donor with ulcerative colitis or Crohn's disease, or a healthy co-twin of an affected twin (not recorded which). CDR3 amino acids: CASSVEADGYNEQFF.